The 15 T cell receptor beta chains in this list originate from one sample, sequenced in a study of blood T cell repertoires in COVID-19. The assay was immunoSEQ multiplex PCR, and TCRdb's table has in-frame clones only and misses some. The sample consists of about 90,000 clones, roughly 80% of them appearing once. The source material was peripheral blood. These receptors originate from a woman in her seventies with acute or convalescent COVID-19.

For the CDR3, the DNA is TGTGCCAGCAGCTTGGGGCGCGGCGGGAAGGCCTACAATGAGCAGTTCTTC. This gives the protein CASSLGRGGKAYNEQFF. The chain couples TRBV5-4 to TRBJ2-1, with D possibly matching TRBD2 (6 bases). The CDR3 has 17 residues. The V end lost 0 bases, the J end lost 2 bases, and 15 bases lay between the germline ends. The germline V gene encodes CDR1 SGHNT and CDR2 YYREEE (reference sequence). Combining the CDR3 with reference TRBV5-4 and TRBJ2-1 gives the whole variable domain ETGVTQSPTHLIKTRGQQVTLRCSSQSGHNTVSWYQQALGQGPQFIFQYYREEENGRGNFPPRFSGLQFPNYSSELNVNALELDDSALYLCASSLGRGGKAYNEQFFGPGTRLTVL.

This chain uses TRBV5-1 with TRBJ2-2; 9 bases are shared with TRBD2. V was pared by 10 bases and J by 0 bases, with 10 bases of the junction left unmatched. The CDR3 is 16 residues long. Germline V gene sequence: CDR1 SGHRS, CDR2 YFSETQ. CDR3 region: CAPSTRGGANTGELFF. The CDR3 DNA follows: TGCGCCCCCAGCACGCGGGGGGGTGCGAACACCGGGGAGCTGTTTTTT.

This clone was detected only a few times. V usage is TRBV7-7 and J usage is TRBJ1-1, with 9 nucleotides matching TRBD1. V lost 1 base and J lost 2; bases outside the gene matches: 8. The germline V gene encodes CDR1 SSHAT and CDR2 FNYEAQ (reference sequence). This CDR3 has 17 residues. The CDR3 reads CASSLGGSDRGNTEAFF. The CDR3, as DNA: TGTGCCAGCAGCTTAGGAGGATCGGACAGGGGCAACACTGAAGCTTTCTTT.

This clone was counted between two and nine times. Written as DNA, the CDR3 is TGTGCCAGCAGCGTAGATCTTGGACTAGACGGGAACGAGCAGTACTTC. Translating it yields CASSVDLGLDGNEQYF. The V call is TRBV9, the J call TRBJ2-7; 7 bases map to TRBD2. CDR3 length: 16 amino acids. Germline values: CDR1 SGDLS, CDR2 YYNGEE. V dropped 0 bases and J dropped 5; count of bases not matched to a gene: 11. The complete variable domain, with remaining parts taken from reference TRBV9 and TRBJ2-7, reads DSGVTQTPKHLITATGQRVTLRCSPRSGDLSVYWYQQSLDQGLQFLIQYYNGEERAKGNILERFSAQQFPDLHSELNLSSLELGDSALYFCASSVDLGLDGNEQYFGPGTRLTVT.

The chain combines TRBV20-1 with TRBJ2-5, with D perhaps matching TRBD2 (5 bases). Trimming cost V 6 bases and J 3 bases, with 5 bases left between them. Germline V gene sequence: CDR1 DFQATT, CDR2 SNEGSKA (reference sequence). This CDR3 region has 10 residues. The CDR3 reads CSAGEETQYF. CDR3 sequence (DNA): TGCAGTGCGGGAGAAGAGACCCAGTACTTC.

This sequence joins TRBV27 and TRBJ1-4, with D maybe TRBD1 (5 bases). This CDR3 spans 18 amino acids. From germline, CDR1 is MNHEY and CDR2 SMNVEV (reference sequence). Trimming left V 3 bases short and J 6 bases short, with 23 bases between. The chain's CDR3 is CASSFYPSAGGLDEKLFF. CDR3 bases: TGTGCCAGCAGTTTCTACCCCTCAGCTGGGGGGTTGGATGAAAAACTGTTTTTT.

V is TRBV28 and J is TRBJ1-2; D may be TRBD1 (5 bases). The CDR3 covers 16 residues. V was shortened by 5 bases and J by 2 bases, with 18 bases between the two germline ends. Per the germline V gene, CDR1 is MDHEN and CDR2 is SYDVKM. The CDR3 sequence: CASSPIGSTENYGYTF. CDR3 sequence (DNA): TGTGCCAGCAGTCCTATTGGCTCGACAGAGAACTATGGCTACACCTTC.

V and J are TRBV6-5 and TRBJ1-5, with D perhaps matching TRBD1 (5 bases). CDR1 MNHEY and CDR2 SVGAGI come from the germline V gene. V was trimmed by 2 bases and J by 5 bases, leaving 10 bases between them. The CDR3 has 14 residues. CDR3 coding DNA: TGTGCCAGCAGTTACCTGGGGCAGCATCAGCCCCAGCATTTT. This translates into CASSYLGQHQPQHF.

In this sample, this clone turned up a few times. This chain uses TRBV6-5 with TRBJ2-7; 9 nucleotides align to TRBD1. Trimming took 6 bases from V and 2 from J; bases not matched to a gene: 8. The CDR3 extends over 15 amino acids. Germline V gene lookup returns CDR1 MNHEY and CDR2 SVGAGI. CDR3 in DNA: TGTGCCAGCAGCCTGGACAGGGGTGGTGCCTACGAGCAGTACTTC. Encoded protein: CASSLDRGGAYEQYF.

The chain employs TRBV7-8 and TRBJ2-4; TRBD1 matches 8 bases. CDR1 is SGHVS and CDR2 is FQNEAQ in the germline V gene. After removal of 5 bases from V and 0 bases from J, the junction contained 3 bases not matched to a gene. This CDR3 is 15 amino acids long. In DNA, the CDR3 is TGTGCCAGCAGCCAAGGACAGGGAGCCAAAAACATTCAGTACTTC. It encodes CASSQGQGAKNIQYF.

The genes are TRBV5-6 and TRBJ2-1; D call uncertain. Germline V CDR1 and CDR2: SGHDT, YYEEEE. With 2 bases removed from V and 8 bases from J, the gap between germline ends came to 5 bases. The CDR3 covers 11 residues. The chain's CDR3 is CASSFVHEQFF. The CDR3 coding sequence is TGTGCCAGCAGCTTCGTCCATGAGCAGTTCTTC.

The chain recombines TRBV6-5 with TRBJ1-4; TRBD1 is a possible D gene (5 bases). The CDR3 consists of 15 residues. The V gene lost 7 bases and the J gene lost 0 bases, with 12 bases spanning the gap. Germline CDR1 MNHEY, CDR2 SVGAGI. CDR3 sequence reads: CASTPAGATNEKLFF. CDR3 DNA sequence: TGTGCCAGCACCCCGGCGGGGGCAACTAATGAAAAACTGTTTTTT.

This chain connects TRBV27 to TRBJ1-3; D unresolved. V lost 6 bases and J 0 bases, leaving 3 bases between the germline ends. The CDR3 sequence is 12 residues long. Germline V lookup: CDR1 MNHEY, CDR2 SMNVEV (reference sequence). CDR3 sequence: CASRSSGNTIYF. CDR3 coding DNA: TGTGCCAGCAGGAGCTCTGGAAACACCATATATTTT.

As DNA, the CDR3 is TGTGCCAGTAGGACAGGGTGGGATGAGCAGTTCTTC. Translation gives CASRTGWDEQFF. This chain connects TRBV19 to TRBJ2-1; TRBD1 matches 7 bases. CDR3 length: 12 amino acids. V gave up 6 bases and J gave up 8 bases; unmatched junction bases: 4. Germline values: CDR1 LNHDA, CDR2 SQIVND (reference sequence).

The table lists this clone with many counts. This chain links TRBV9 with TRBJ2-2, with TRBD2 matching over 7 bases. CDR1 is SGDLS, CDR2 YYNGEE, per germline. The CDR3 sequence is 19 residues long. Trimming cost V 1 base and J 5 bases; bases outside gene matches: 17. The CDR3 nucleotides are TGTGCCAGCAGCGTAAGCTCCTATCTTGGGGAGGGAGAGACCGGGGAGCTGTTTTTT. Protein: CASSVSSYLGEGETGELFF.